A selection of T cell receptor beta chains follows, all from one sample in a study of cytomegalovirus exposure and HLA in healthy donors. Generated by immunoSEQ multiplex PCR, the TCRdb table keeps only in-frame clones and is missing some. Of 120,000 to 150,000 clones listed, 82% were seen once; the top ten hold more than 2.5%. Sequenced material: PBMCs. Receptors originate from a man between 18 and 29 years old in good health and CMV-seropositive. CDR3s include the opening cysteine and the closing phenylalanine or tryptophan. The order of the fields is V gene, CDR3 length, clone size, D gene, J gene, CDR3 DNA, CDR3 protein. A D gene is named only where the DNA matches it firmly. Not every row has a clone size; where given, it reads once, few, many or a size class.

>TRBV7-3|14|-|-|TRBJ1-4
TGTGCCAGCAGCTTACAGGGAACTAATGAAAAACTGTTTTTT
CASSLQGTNEKLFF
>TRBV4-2|17|-|TRBD2|TRBJ2-5
TGTGCCAGCAGCCAAAGACTAGCGGGAGGAGGGCAAGAGACCCAGTACTTC
CASSQRLAGGGQETQYF
>TRBV7-6|13|-|TRBD1|TRBJ2-3
TGTGCCAGGGCTACAGGGGCCACAGATACGCAGTATTTT
CARATGATDTQYF
>TRBV9|16|-|TRBD1|TRBJ2-5
TGTGCCAGCAGCACAGGAGGGACAGGGGCAAGGGAGACCCAGTACTTC
CASSTGGTGARETQYF
>TRBV5-4|16|-|-|TRBJ1-1
TGTGCCAGCAGCTTGGCCCCTTTAGGGGCCCCGGAGGGAGCTTTCTTT
CASSLAPLGAPEGAFF
>TRBV27|15|-|-|TRBJ2-7
TGTGCCAGCAGTTCCCCTGGCAGGGCCGGCTACGAGCAGTACTTC
CASSSPGRAGYEQYF
>TRBV18|14|-|-|TRBJ2-7
TGTGCCAGCTCACCACGGGGCTTACCCTACGAGCAGTACTTC
CASSPRGLPYEQYF
>TRBV9|14|few|TRBD1|TRBJ2-7
TGTGCCAGCAGCGTGACCGGGACAGGGGACGAGCAGTACTTC
CASSVTGTGDEQYF
>TRBV5-6|17|-|TRBD2|TRBJ2-2
TGTGCCAGCAGGTTCATAGCGGGAGCTTCTAACACCGGGGAGCTGTTTTTT
CASRFIAGASNTGELFF
>TRBV7-9|15|once|-|TRBJ1-2
TGTGCCAGCAGCCCAACGACAGGTCCTAACTATGGCTACACCTTC
CASSPTTGPNYGYTF
>TRBV15|17|-|TRBD1|TRBJ2-5
TGTGCCACCAGCAGAGATCTCGGGACAGGGGGCGTACGGACCCAGTACTTC
CATSRDLGTGGVRTQYF
>TRBV11-2|14|-|TRBD1|TRBJ2-1
TGTGCCAGCAGCGGGGACAGGGTGAAGAATGAGCAGTTCTTC
CASSGDRVKNEQFF
>TRBV5-4|15|-|TRBD2|TRBJ2-2
TGTGCCAGCAGCTCCGGGACTAGCGGGGCGGGGGAGCTGTTTTTT
CASSSGTSGAGELFF
>TRBV5-1|15|-|-|TRBJ1-2
TGCGCCAGCAGCTTGACAGGGACCTCTAACTATGGCTACACCTTC
CASSLTGTSNYGYTF
>TRBV5-5|14|-|-|TRBJ1-2
TGTGCCAGCAGCCCGTCCGCAGGGGCAGGTGGCTACACCTTC
CASSPSAGAGGYTF
>TRBV19|14|-|TRBD1|TRBJ1-5
TGTGCCAGCGACACAGGGGGCTCCAATCAGCCCCAGCATTTT
CASDTGGSNQPQHF
>TRBV30|13|-|-|TRBJ1-2
TGTGCCGGGGGGGAGGGGACTCACTATGGCTACACCTTC
CAGGEGTHYGYTF
>TRBV7-9|12|-|-|TRBJ2-1
TGTGCCAGCAGCTTAGGGAGTAATGAGCAGTTCTTC
CASSLGSNEQFF
>TRBV6-6|14|-|TRBD1|TRBJ1-3
TGTGCCAGCAGTCGGACAGGGGCTGGAAACACCATATATTTT
CASSRTGAGNTIYF
>TRBV4-1|14|once|TRBD1|TRBJ2-7
TGCGCCAGCAGCCAAGGGCCGGGACAGTACGAGCAGTACTTC
CASSQGPGQYEQYF
>TRBV19|14|once|TRBD1|TRBJ2-2
TGTGCCAGTGCCGGGACAGACTACACCGGGGAGCTGTTTTTT
CASAGTDYTGELFF
>TRBV6-5|14|few|-|TRBJ2-7
TGTGCCAGCAGGTCAGGGGTACTTTTCTACGAGCAGTACTTC
CASRSGVLFYEQYF
>TRBV9|13|-|-|TRBJ1-1
TGTGCCAGCAGCGTAGCCAGGGTCTCTGAAGCTTTCTTT
CASSVARVSEAFF
>TRBV5-1|13|-|TRBD1|TRBJ1-1
TGCGCCAGCAGCTTGTTCCGGGACAGTGAAGCTTTCTTT
CASSLFRDSEAFF
>TRBV20-1|11|-|-|TRBJ1-2
TGCAGTGCTAGCGGGGGGAGTGGCTACACCTTC
CSASGGSGYTF
>TRBV19|17|once|TRBD1|TRBJ1-1
TGTGCCAGTAGTCCCCTGGACAGGGGGTTAGAGTACACTGAAGCTTTCTTT
CASSPLDRGLEYTEAFF
>TRBV25-1|15|-|-|TRBJ2-3
TGTGCCAGCAGTTTCGCCGGGATCCCCTTGGGTACGCAGTATTTT
CASSFAGIPLGTQYF